Listed below are T cell receptor beta chains from one sample, sequenced in a study of T-cell reconstitution after alpha-beta-depleted transplantation in children. One entry per CDR3 protein results from TCRdb running MiXCR on the PCR reads. Altogether 250,000 to 300,000 distinct CDR3 sequences are present, about a tenth being singletons, with the ten largest covering roughly 7%. The sample here was PBMCs, taken before TCRalphabeta/CD19-depleted stem cell transplant. The receptors were gathered from a boy under two years old with acute myeloid leukemia, due to receive a stem cell transplant. Each CDR3 is given with its conserved first and last residue. The D gene is left open where the match is weak. Clone sizes are given selectively: once, few, many, or a class where the clone is expanded.

>many|TRBV7-2|NA|TRBJ2-1
CASSLKTSRANEQFF
TGTGCCAGCAGCTTAAAAACTAGCCGGGCAAATGAGCAGTTCTTC
>many|TRBV7-8|NA|TRBJ2-7
CASSERLFSYEQYF
TGTGCCAGCAGCGAACGGCTCTTCTCCTACGAGCAGTACTTC
>many|TRBV28|NA|TRBJ1-5
CASNLLGTRSNQPQHF
TGTGCCAGCAACCTATTGGGCACCCGTAGCAATCAGCCCCAGCATTTT
>many|TRBV7-3|NA|TRBJ2-2
CASSLGGPATGELFF
TGTGCCAGCAGCTTAGGAGGGCCGGCCACCGGGGAGCTGTTTTTT
>NA|TRBV10-3|TRBD1|TRBJ1-5
CAISESVTGGRQPQHF
TGTGCCATCAGTGAGTCGGTAACAGGGGGTCGGCAGCCCCAGCATTTT
>once|TRBV29-1|TRBD2|TRBJ2-2
CSVVKAGGNTGELIF
TGCAGCGTTGTTAAGGCGGGAGGGAACACCGGGGAGCTGATTTTT
>few|TRBV20-1|NA|TRBJ1-5
CSALHNSNQPQHF
TGCAGTGCTCTTCATAATAGCAATCAGCCCCAGCATTTT
>many|TRBV28|NA|TRBJ2-7
CASSSTAEQYF
TGTGCCAGCAGTTCTACCGCCGAGCAGTACTTC
>NA|TRBV5-5|NA|TRBJ1-2
CASSFRRATYGYTF
TGTGCCAGCAGCTTTCGTCGCGCGACCTATGGCTACACCTTC
>NA|TRBV10-3|NA|TRBJ2-7
CAISGGLADVQYF
TGTGCCATCAGTGGGGGGCTAGCGGATGTACAGTACTTC
>NA|TRBV27|NA|TRBJ2-6
CASSPHILKTDSGANVLTF
TGTGCCAGCAGTCCCCACATCCTGAAGACTGACTCTGGGGCCAACGTCCTGACTTTC
>many|TRBV29-1|TRBD2|TRBJ2-7
CSVRGLAGYEQYF
TGCAGCGTCCGGGGACTAGCGGGCTACGAGCAGTACTTC
>many|TRBV11-2|TRBD2|TRBJ2-7
CASSLETSGSSYEQYF
TGTGCCAGCAGCTTGGAAACTAGCGGGAGCTCCTACGAGCAGTACTTC
>few|TRBV7-9|NA|TRBJ1-5
CASSLSNSQQPQHF
TGTGCCAGCAGCTTATCGAACAGCCAACAGCCCCAGCATTTT
>few|TRBV2|NA|TRBJ1-1
CASSPSPRVDTEAFF
TGTGCCAGCAGCCCAAGCCCCAGGGTAGATACTGAAGCTTTCTTT
>many|TRBV5-1|NA|TRBJ2-2
CASSFPGVGTGELFF
TGCGCCAGCAGCTTCCCCGGGGTCGGCACCGGGGAGCTGTTTTTT
>many|TRBV20-1|NA|TRBJ2-3
CSAGRGVTDTQYF
TGCAGCGCTGGACGCGGAGTCACAGATACGCAGTATTTT
>few|TRBV3-1|TRBD2|TRBJ2-7
CASSQLAARGYRNEQYF
TGTGCCAGCAGCCAACTAGCGGCCCGGGGCTACCGCAACGAGCAGTACTTC
>many|TRBV15|NA|TRBJ2-3
CATRRLWVSTDTQYF
TGTGCCACCCGCAGGCTCTGGGTTTCCACAGATACGCAGTATTTT
>many|TRBV7-2|TRBD2|TRBJ2-2
CASSPGLAGAVGGELFF
TGTGCCAGCAGCCCGGGACTAGCGGGAGCGGTAGGCGGGGAGCTGTTTTTT
>many|TRBV4-3|NA|TRBJ1-1
CASSQALMGAGTEAFF
TGCGCCAGCAGCCAGGCCTTAATGGGTGCGGGTACTGAAGCTTTCTTT
>few|TRBV20-1|NA|TRBJ1-2
CSAPEGDGYTF
TGCAGTGCCCCCGAAGGGGATGGCTACACCTTC
>many|TRBV5-1|TRBD1|TRBJ2-7
CASSGLQGSYEQYF
TGCGCCAGCAGCGGATTACAGGGGTCCTACGAGCAGTACTTC
>NA|TRBV9|TRBD2|TRBJ2-1
CASSVIPGSSGANEQFF
TGTGCCAGCAGCGTAATCCCCGGGTCTAGCGGGGCTAATGAGCAGTTCTTC
>many|TRBV4-3|NA|TRBJ2-5
CASSQEKTRATQYF
TGCGCCAGCAGCCAAGAAAAGACACGCGCGACCCAGTACTTC
>NA|TRBV5-4|NA|TRBJ2-7
CASSLGLEGDEQYF
TGTGCCAGCAGCTTGGGCTTGGAGGGGGACGAGCAGTACTTC
>many|TRBV15|NA|TRBJ1-4
CATSTPSLGNGNEKLFF
TGTGCCACCAGCACCCCCTCACTGGGGAACGGAAATGAAAAACTGTTTTTT
>NA|TRBV20-1|TRBD1|TRBJ2-5
CSAPKSGGGETQYF
TGCAGTGCTCCAAAGTCAGGGGGTGGGGAGACCCAGTACTTC
>many|TRBV9|NA|TRBJ2-3
CASSVAVGLRGLTDTQYF
TGTGCCAGCAGCGTAGCCGTCGGGCTGCGGGGACTCACAGATACGCAGTATTTT
>many|TRBV7-9|TRBD1|TRBJ2-5
CASSPPGTGGARTQYF
TGTGCCAGCAGCCCTCCCGGGACAGGAGGGGCACGGACCCAGTACTTC
>many|TRBV7-8|NA|TRBJ1-5
CASSQGGGNQPQHF
TGTGCCAGCAGCCAAGGGGGTGGCAATCAGCCCCAGCATTTT
>NA|TRBV9|NA|TRBJ2-3
CASSRGVPLGTDTQYF
TGTGCCAGCAGCCGCGGGGTCCCTCTTGGCACAGATACGCAGTATTTT
>many|TRBV5-6|NA|TRBJ1-5
CASSLGPVNNQPQHF
TGTGCCAGCAGCTTGGGTCCAGTGAACAATCAGCCCCAGCATTTT
>many|TRBV5-1|NA|TRBJ1-4
CASSFGFLKEKLFF
TGCGCCAGCAGCTTTGGCTTCCTAAAGGAAAAACTGTTTTTT
>many|TRBV11-2|NA|TRBJ2-2
CASSFSLRQDGELFF
TGTGCCAGCAGCTTTTCCCTCCGACAGGACGGGGAGCTGTTTTTT
>many|TRBV11-1|NA|TRBJ1-6
CASSLVADTARAYNSPLHF
TGTGCCAGCAGCTTAGTCGCCGACACGGCTAGGGCCTATAATTCACCCCTCCACTTT
>NA|TRBV9|TRBD2|TRBJ2-1
CASTNRRDVSGSTYNEQFF
TGTGCCAGCACCAACCGGCGGGATGTTAGCGGGAGCACCTACAATGAGCAGTTCTTC
>many|TRBV11-2|NA|TRBJ1-1
CASSLGRSRWNTEAFF
TGTGCCAGCAGCTTAGGCAGGTCGAGATGGAACACTGAAGCTTTCTTT
>many|TRBV7-2|TRBD2|TRBJ2-1
CASSLASTSGHNEQFF
TGTGCCAGCAGCTTAGCGTCGACTAGCGGACACAATGAGCAGTTCTTC
>many|TRBV7-2|TRBD1|TRBJ2-7
CASSSDRVVYEQYF
TGTGCCAGCAGTAGCGACAGGGTAGTCTACGAGCAGTACTTC